The TCR beta chain under discussion was sequenced for a study of spatial heterogeneity in lung cancer. Study as a whole: The study consistently detected more beta-chain than alpha-chain sequences. Across the raw uncorrected reads, a unique TCR and UMI combination was observed, on average, more than ten times.

By share, this clonotype ranks as medium-sized (0.01 to 0.1%). Time point of the sample: sample taken at primary tumor resection. In each case, whole RNA from tumor, nontumor lung or frozen PBMC was sequenced unsorted. Samples came from roughly 72 TRACERx patients with untreated early-stage lung cancer. Each TCR cDNA molecule carried a unique molecular identifier. TCRdb redid the calling of the 5' RACE reads with MiXCR, one entry per CDR3 protein. The table has around 4,400 distinct CDR3 sequences, about a fifth seen once; the top ten hold roughly 25%. CDR3 length equals 14 residues. The ends lost 5 bases at V and 5 bases at J; junction bases unmatched: 5. CDR1 is SNHLY and CDR2 is FYNNEI in the germline V gene.

This material consisted of normal lung tissue next to the tumor, taken at surgery. The sequence derives from a female donor with early-stage non-small cell lung cancer. The chain uses TRBV2 and TRBJ1-4, with 7 bases fitting TRBD1. CDR3 DNA sequence: TGTGCCAGCAGTTACAGGGGTCAGAATGAAAAACTGTTTTTT. It translates to CASSYRGQNEKLFF.